This passage covers 29 T cell receptor beta chains from one sample sequenced in a study of T cells in Graves' hyperthyroidism and ophthalmopathy. TCR beta CDR3 regions were amplified from RNA. TCR CDR3 underwent first-round RT-PCR with the HTBI primer set. Using its own MiXCR run on the multiplex PCR reads, TCRdb lists one record per CDR3 protein. Found here are 350,000 to 400,000 distinct CDR3 sequences, approximately 15% of them singletons; the top ten hold around a third. Source material: blood. These receptors were collected from a woman younger than 45 with Graves' hyperthyroidism.

The V and J genes are TRBV7-2 and TRBJ2-5; tentatively, D is TRBD2 (5 bases). This CDR3 is 15 amino acids long. Germline V gives CDR1 SGHTA, CDR2 FQGNSA. Trimming removed 1 base from V and 4 bases from J, with 13 bases in between. The CDR3 loop is CASSLVSSAGETQYF. The CDR3 DNA is TGTGCCAGCAGCTTAGTGTCGTCTGCGGGAGAGACCCAGTACTTC.

This clonotype was recorded many times. The chain combines TRBV20-1 with TRBJ2-5, with D perhaps TRBD2 (6 bases). CDR3 length: 15 amino acids. In germline, CDR1 is DFQATT, CDR2 SNEGSKA (reference sequence). V lost 0 bases to trimming and J lost 2 bases, with 13 bases between them. CDR3 region: CSARDGTASQETQYF. The CDR3 DNA reads as TGCAGTGCTAGAGATGGGACTGCGTCTCAAGAGACCCAGTACTTC.

The chain couples TRBV24-1 to TRBJ2-1; D possibly corresponds to TRBD1 (5 bases). Germline CDR1 KGHDR, CDR2 SFDVKD. Trimming shortened V by 3 bases and J by 4 bases, and 12 bases separated the two germline ends. The CDR3 length is 15 residues. The CDR3 is CATSDGQGRYNEQFF. In DNA, the CDR3 is TGTGCCACCAGTGATGGTCAGGGCAGGTACAATGAGCAGTTCTTC.

This clonotype came up a few times. The V call is TRBV7-2, the J call TRBJ2-1, with 7 nucleotides matching TRBD2. The end of the DNA aligns better with TRBJ2-7, so the J call may be wrong. Germline V lookup: CDR1 SGHTA, CDR2 FQGNSA. CDR3 size: 15 residues. The CDR3 nucleotides are TGTGCCAGCAGCTCTCTCCTAGCGGTGAGTGGTGAGCAGTACTTC. It yields the protein CASSSLLAVSGEQYF.

This clonotype was counted ten times or more. The gene calls are TRBV18 and TRBJ1-5, with a possible D match to TRBD1 (5 bases). Deletions cut 3 bases from V and 9 bases from J, with 9 bases between. The germline V gene has CDR1 KGHSH and CDR2 LQKENI. The CDR3 runs to 12 residues. CDR3 in DNA: TGTGCCAGCTCACCGGGGGAGGGGCCCCAGCATTTT. It encodes CASSPGEGPQHF.

This chain uses TRBV19 with TRBJ2-1, with D tentatively TRBD2 (5 bases). The V end was cut by 5 bases, the J end by 1 base, with 18 bases between. CDR1 and CDR2 (germline): LNHDA, SQIVND (reference sequence). This CDR3 has 17 residues. The CDR3 DNA is TGTGCCAGTAGTCTGTTATTGGCTGGAGGTTCCTACAATGAGCAGTTCTTC. The encoded protein is CASSLLLAGGSYNEQFF.

This clonotype was detected ten times or more. The chain links TRBV18 to TRBJ1-6, with D unclear. Germline-derived CDR1 and CDR2 are KGHSH and LQKENI. V was pared by 2 bases and J by 10 bases, with 12 bases between. This CDR3 is 14 amino acids long. The DNA for the CDR3 is TGTGCCAGCTCACCATACGGAGGCGGGTCACCCCTCCACTTT. Translating it yields CASSPYGGGSPLHF.

This clonotype was observed a few times. The J gene is TRBJ2-5, the V gene TRBV7-2, with D perhaps being TRBD1 or TRBD2 (5 bases each). V lost 6 bases, J lost 2 bases, and 22 bases lay in between. The germline V gene encodes CDR1 SGHTA and CDR2 FQGNSA. There are 17 residues in the CDR3. CDR3 DNA sequence: TGTGCCAGCAGAACCCCCTTAGGGACGGCCGGGCAAGAGACCCAGTACTTC. Translation: CASRTPLGTAGQETQYF. The whole variable domain, remainder taken from reference TRBV7-2 and TRBJ2-5, is GAGVSQSPSNKVTEKGKDVELRCDPISGHTALYWYRQSLGQGLEFLIYFQGNSAPDKSGLPSDRFSAERTGGSVSTLTIQRTQQEDSAVYLCASRTPLGTAGQETQYFGPGTRLLVL.

At least ten counts were recorded for this clonotype. This chain joins TRBV27 and TRBJ2-7; D possibly uses TRBD1 or TRBD2 (5 bases each). The CDR3 length is 14 residues. Germline V gene data show CDR1 as MNHEY and CDR2 as SMNVEV (reference sequence). Trimming took off 2 bases at V and 2 bases at J, with 10 bases between the two ends. The DNA of the CDR3 is TGTGCCAGCAGTTTAGGTGGGGACCCCTACGAGCAGTACTTC. Protein: CASSLGGDPYEQYF.

V gene TRBV14 combines with J gene TRBJ2-7, with 9 bases that match TRBD1. CDR1 and CDR2 (germline): SGHDN, FVKESK. V shed 8 bases and J 5 bases; nucleotides not matched to a gene: 13. The CDR3 length is 15 residues. DNA for the CDR3: TGTGCCAGCGCCAAGGCGACAGGGGGTCCGAACGAGCAGTACTTC. Amino acid sequence: CASAKATGGPNEQYF.

The table lists this clonotype with a few counts. The rearrangement links TRBV9 to TRBJ2-3; tentatively, D is TRBD1 (6 bases). The germline V and J ends were trimmed by 0 bases and 5 bases, with 10 bases remaining between them. CDR1 SGDLS and CDR2 YYNGEE come from the germline V gene. This CDR3 spans 14 amino acids. The CDR3 loop is CASSVAPRGDTQYF. Written as DNA, the CDR3 is TGTGCCAGCAGCGTAGCCCCCAGGGGAGATACGCAGTATTTT.

This clonotype was seen at least ten times. The rearrangement links TRBV11-3 to TRBJ2-1; a weak D match, TRBD2 (5 bases). The CDR3 is 17 amino acids. V lost 0 bases to trimming and J lost 3 bases, with 15 bases between them. Germline V gives CDR1 SGHNT, CDR2 YENEEA. The CDR3, as DNA: TGTGCCAGCAGCTTAGATCCCCCGAGCGGCATCTACAATGAGCAGTTCTTC. Its protein is CASSLDPPSGIYNEQFF.

This clonotype has ten or more counts. The chain combines TRBV11-1 with TRBJ2-1; no clear D gene. There are 16 residues in the CDR3. V was trimmed by 5 bases and J by 0 bases, leaving 14 bases between them. In germline, CDR1 is SGHAT, CDR2 FQDESV (reference sequence). CDR3 loop: CASSADARYSYNEQFF. CDR3 nucleotides: TGTGCCAGCAGCGCAGACGCGAGGTACTCCTACAATGAGCAGTTCTTC.

The chain links TRBV20-1 to TRBJ2-5; D unclear. This CDR3 contains 12 residues. Germline loops: CDR1 DFQATT, CDR2 SNEGSKA (reference sequence). V gave up 5 bases and J gave up 1 base, with 8 bases separating them. CDR3 nucleotide sequence: TGCAGTGCTTCGAAGATCCAAGAGACCCAGTACTTC. It specifies CSASKIQETQYF.

The rearrangement uses TRBV6-1 and TRBJ2-1; no firm D call. The CDR3 runs to 13 residues. Trimming stripped 6 bases from V and 5 bases from J, with 11 bases between. Germline lookup yields CDR1 MNHNS and CDR2 SASEGT. CDR3 DNA: TGTGCCAGCAGCCTCTCTTGGGACAATGAGCAGTTCTTC. Its protein product is CASSLSWDNEQFF.

This clonotype appeared many times. The chain links TRBV28 to TRBJ1-2; D gene unclear. Germline lookup yields CDR1 MDHEN and CDR2 SYDVKM. This CDR3 is built from 15 residues. The V and J ends lost 5 bases and 3 bases respectively, with 16 bases between them. As DNA, the CDR3 is TGTGCCAGCAGTCCCGTCTTGAAGAGACACTATGGCTACACCTTC. This codes for CASSPVLKRHYGYTF.

This chain connects TRBV9 to TRBJ2-1, with TRBD1 matching 7 bases. CDR3 length: 14 residues. Germline CDR1 SGDLS, CDR2 YYNGEE. V was clipped by 3 bases and J by 8 bases; unmatched bases: 8. CDR3 bases: TGTGCCAGCAGCGCACAGACAGGGTTCGATGAGCAGTTCTTC. Its translation: CASSAQTGFDEQFF.

The V gene is TRBV20-1, the J gene TRBJ2-7; no firm D call. Trimming stripped 3 bases from V and 5 bases from J, with 8 bases between. CDR3 length: 11 amino acids. The germline gives CDR1 DFQATT, CDR2 SNEGSKA (reference sequence). The CDR3 reads CSASAKNEQYF. DNA for the CDR3: TGCAGTGCTAGCGCTAAGAACGAGCAGTACTTC.

This chain links TRBV19 with TRBJ1-5; D uncertain. CDR1 and CDR2 (germline): LNHDA, SQIVND (reference sequence). The CDR3 has 16 amino acids. Trimming removed 3 bases at V and 1 base at J, with 13 bases between. Here the CDR3 reads CASSMRTVGSNQPQHF. In nucleotides, the CDR3 is TGTGCCAGTAGTATGAGGACGGTGGGGAGCAATCAGCCCCAGCATTTT.

The CDR3 loop is CASSQERLGTGGRQFF. The CDR3, as DNA: TGCGCCAGCAGCCAAGAGAGATTGGGGACAGGAGGCCGACAGTTCTTC. The chain couples TRBV4-1 to TRBJ2-1; TRBD1 matches 8 bases. The V and J ends lost 0 bases and 13 bases, in that order; junction bases with no gene match: 14. This CDR3 has 16 amino acids. Germline V gene data show CDR1 as MGHRA and CDR2 as YSYEKL.

J is TRBJ2-2 and V is TRBV7-3; 9 bases line up with TRBD1. J was trimmed by 6 bases and V by 8 bases; bases with no gene match: 10. The CDR3 loop spans 15 amino acids. Germline V gene lookup returns CDR1 SGHTA and CDR2 FQGTGA. Written as DNA, the CDR3 is TGTGCCAGCGGGACAGGGCCTGGGGTTCCCGGGGAGCTGTTTTTT. Protein sequence: CASGTGPGVPGELFF.

In its sample, this clonotype was seen many times. The gene calls are TRBV10-1 and TRBJ1-3; D is perhaps TRBD1 (5 bases). The CDR3 loop spans 15 amino acids. The germline V gene has CDR1 WNHNN and CDR2 SYGVQD (reference sequence). Trimming cost V 6 bases and J 4 bases, with 16 bases left between them. CDR3 region: CASRGHVSEGNTIYF. CDR3 coding DNA: TGCGCCAGCAGAGGACATGTTTCGGAGGGAAACACCATATATTTT.

The chain recombines TRBV6-1 with TRBJ2-5, with a weak D call TRBD2 (5 bases). V shed 6 bases and J shed 2 bases, with 19 bases lying between them. The CDR3 covers 16 residues. CDR1 and CDR2 from the germline V gene are MNHNS and SASEGT. The DNA for the CDR3 is TGTGCCAGCAGCCCGGAACCCGCCCGAGGGCAAGAGACCCAGTACTTC. Protein sequence: CASSPEPARGQETQYF.

This clonotype was found many times. This chain links TRBV30 with TRBJ2-4; 11 nucleotides agree with TRBD1. There are 15 residues in the CDR3. Trimming at V came to 5 bases and at J to 3 bases, leaving 6 bases not matched to a gene. CDR1 GTSNPN and CDR2 SVGIG come from the germline V gene (reference sequence). This CDR3 is CAWGRTGGVKNIQYF. CDR3 bases: TGTGCCTGGGGTCGGACAGGGGGCGTCAAAAACATTCAGTACTTC. Full variable domain (remainder filled in from reference TRBV30 and TRBJ2-4): SQTIHQWPATLVQPVGSPLSLECTVEGTSNPNLYWYRQAAGRGLQLLFYSVGIGQISSEVPQNLSASRPQDRQFILSSKKLLLSDSGFYLCAWGRTGGVKNIQYFGAGTRLSVL.

The V gene is TRBV6-2 or TRBV6-3, the J gene TRBJ2-7; the D is unclear. This CDR3 comprises 11 residues. V was clipped by 5 bases and J by 6 bases, with 8 bases between them. Germline V CDR1 and CDR2: MNHEY, SVGEGT. CDR3 residues: CASSPLPEQYF. CDR3 sequence (DNA): TGTGCCAGCAGTCCTCTCCCCGAGCAGTACTTC.

There are a few counts of this clonotype. V usage is TRBV29-1 and J usage is TRBJ2-5, with D unclear. This CDR3 spans 10 amino acids. The V end was cut by 3 bases, the J end by 9 bases, with 8 bases between. Looked up from germline, CDR1 is SQVTM and CDR2 is ANQGSEA. CDR3 DNA sequence: TGCAGCGTTGACCAAACACCCCAGTACTTC. Translated, it gives CSVDQTPQYF.

This clonotype was observed at least ten times. The chain carries TRBV18 and TRBJ2-3, with D hard to call. V shed 2 bases and J shed 2 bases, with 20 bases lying between them. CDR1 is KGHSH and CDR2 is LQKENI in the germline V gene. The CDR3 extends over 18 amino acids. The CDR3 DNA reads as TGTGCCAGCTCACCATGGCCTATTGGGGAAGGGCACACAGATACGCAGTATTTT. Translation: CASSPWPIGEGHTDTQYF.

The chain couples TRBV29-1 to TRBJ2-7; 7 bases line up with TRBD2. This CDR3 contains 12 residues. The trim removed 5 bases at V and 5 bases at J, leaving 6 bases unmatched. Germline V CDR1 and CDR2: SQVTM, ANQGSEA. In DNA, the CDR3 is TGCAGCGTTCAGACTAGCTCGGACGAGCAGTACTTC. This translates into CSVQTSSDEQYF.

The table lists this clonotype with many counts. Here the CDR3 reads CASSQNRRGSSYEQYF. The CDR3 bases are TGTGCCAGCAGCCAAAATCGAAGGGGGAGCTCCTACGAGCAGTACTTC. The V call is TRBV3-1, the J call TRBJ2-7; tentative D call: TRBD1 (6 bases). Trimming took 2 bases from V and 0 from J, leaving 14 bases between them. Looked up from germline, CDR1 is LGHDT and CDR2 is YNNKEL (reference sequence). This CDR3 is 16 amino acids long.